These 21 T cell receptor beta chains originate from one sample sequenced in a study of T-cell reconstitution after alpha-beta-depleted transplantation in children. During its preparation, the TCRbeta library received unique molecular identifiers. One entry per CDR3 protein, called by TCRdb with MiXCR from the PCR reads. The sample carries about 540,000 distinct CDR3 sequences, 18% recorded once. The starting material was PBMCs from the stem cell graft donor, obtained from the stem cell graft. The receptors shown here come from a human donor who donated a stem cell graft to a child with acute lymphoblastic leukemia.

This rearrangement joins TRBV13 to TRBJ2-7, with TRBD1 matching over 8 bases. Germline V lookup: CDR1 PRHDT, CDR2 FYEKMQ (reference sequence). The CDR3 loop spans 15 amino acids. Losses at the gene ends were 3 bases for V and 0 bases for J; bases not matched to a gene: 4. The CDR3 loop is CASSFPGTGSYEQYF. The CDR3, as DNA: TGTGCCAGCAGCTTCCCCGGGACAGGCTCCTACGAGCAGTACTTC. Supplemented by reference TRBV13 and TRBJ2-7, the full variable domain reads AAGVIQSPRHLIKEKRETATLKCYPIPRHDTVYWYQQGPGQDPQFLISFYEKMQSDKGSIPDRFSAQQFSDYHSELNMSSLELGDSALYFCASSFPGTGSYEQYFGPGTRLTVT.

V is TRBV19 and J is TRBJ1-5; D is undetermined. CDR1 and CDR2 (germline): LNHDA, SQIVND (reference sequence). The V and J ends lost 0 bases and 9 bases respectively, with 12 bases between them. The CDR3 spans 14 residues. The CDR3 sequence is CASSIDHPNAPQHF. The CDR3 DNA is TGTGCCAGTAGTATAGATCACCCGAATGCGCCCCAGCATTTT.

This clonotype was observed a few times. This chain links TRBV20-1 with TRBJ2-7; perhaps TRBD1 as D (6 bases). This CDR3 has 13 residues. Between the trimmed V and J ends, which lost 2 bases and 4 bases, there was a span of 12 bases. Per the germline V gene, CDR1 is DFQATT and CDR2 is SNEGSKA (reference sequence). The CDR3 DNA sequence: TGCAGTGCTAGACCAGGGGATTCTTACGAGCAGTACTTC. Translated, it gives CSARPGDSYEQYF.

The chain uses TRBV7-9 and TRBJ2-3; no firm D call. CDR3 size: 11 residues. The germline V gene has CDR1 SEHNR and CDR2 FQNEAQ (reference sequence). With 5 bases removed from V and 5 bases from J, the gap between germline ends came to 5 bases. This CDR3 is CASSDIDTQYF. CDR3 bases: TGTGCCAGCAGCGACATAGATACGCAGTATTTT.

This clonotype was seen a few times. The rearrangement links TRBV12-3 or TRBV12-4 to TRBJ2-2; 13 bases line up with TRBD2. Unmatched junction bases numbered 20, after V lost 7 bases and J lost 6 bases. The CDR3 has 20 residues. The CDR3 nucleotides are TGTGCCAGCATTGGACGGACAGGCTTGACTAGCGGGAGGCGGGCCGGGGAGCTGTTTTTT. Its translation: CASIGRTGLTSGRRAGELFF.

This clonotype has more than one count but fewer than ten. This chain connects TRBV5-5 to TRBJ1-1; D unclear. CDR1 and CDR2 from the germline V gene are SGHKS and YYEKEE (reference sequence). V shed 0 bases and J shed 5 bases, with 8 bases lying between them. This CDR3 has 13 amino acids. CDR3 region: CASSLARETEAFF. Here the CDR3 DNA reads TGTGCCAGCAGCTTGGCTCGGGAGACTGAAGCTTTCTTT.

This clonotype appeared a few times. The rearrangement joins TRBV7-7 to TRBJ2-1, with 9 bases aligning to TRBD1. This CDR3 has 17 residues. J was trimmed by 5 bases and V by 2 bases; bases with no gene match: 10. Germline lookup yields CDR1 SSHAT and CDR2 FNYEAQ (reference sequence). The CDR3 sequence is CASSLTTDRGRHNEQFF. The CDR3 nucleotides read TGTGCCAGCAGCTTAACCACGGACAGGGGAAGACACAATGAGCAGTTCTTC.

This chain links TRBV5-1 with TRBJ2-7, with D perhaps TRBD1 (6 bases). The CDR3 sequence is 16 residues long. V was pared by 0 bases and J by 0 bases, with 13 bases between. Germline V CDR1 and CDR2: SGHRS, YFSETQ. CDR3 residues: CASSLAEGTHSYEQYF. In DNA form, the CDR3 reads TGCGCCAGCAGCTTGGCCGAAGGGACACACTCCTACGAGCAGTACTTC.

This chain links TRBV2 with TRBJ1-2; D not resolved. The CDR3 sequence is 15 residues long. CDR1 and CDR2 from the germline V gene are SNHLY and FYNNEI. Trimming left V 7 bases short and J 2 bases short, with 17 bases between. CDR3 DNA sequence: TGTGCCAGCAAAGAGGGCCTGGGCTCCAACTATGGCTACACCTTC. It specifies CASKEGLGSNYGYTF.

The genes are TRBV27 and TRBJ1-1; D not certain. Between the trimmed V and J ends, which lost 6 bases and 0 bases, there was a span of 8 bases. The germline V gene has CDR1 MNHEY and CDR2 SMNVEV (reference sequence). The CDR3 runs to 13 residues. The CDR3 spells CASRDQLNTEAFF. DNA for the CDR3: TGTGCCAGCAGAGATCAACTGAACACTGAAGCTTTCTTT.

This clonotype was detected a few times. The gene calls are TRBV7-3 and TRBJ2-2, with D possibly matching TRBD1 (6 bases). The CDR3 consists of 14 residues. Per the germline V gene, CDR1 is SGHTA and CDR2 is FQGTGA. Trimming pared 6 bases from V and 2 bases from J, leaving 10 bases between. The CDR3 DNA follows: TGTGCCAGCAGACAGGGCTTCAACACCGGGGAGCTGTTTTTT. Translated: CASRQGFNTGELFF.

The V call is TRBV18, the J call TRBJ2-7, with 8 bases identical to TRBD2. Germline CDR1 reads KGHSH; CDR2 reads LQKENI. This CDR3 has 15 amino acids. V dropped 2 bases and J dropped 0; count of bases not matched to a gene: 3. The CDR3 region is CASSPKAGGSYEQYF. The CDR3 DNA sequence: TGTGCCAGCTCACCAAAGGCGGGAGGCTCCTACGAGCAGTACTTC. Together with reference TRBV18 and TRBJ2-7, the CDR3 gives the full variable domain: NAGVMQNPRHLVRRRGQEARLRCSPMKGHSHVYWYRQLPEEGLKFMVYLQKENIIDESGMPKERFSAEFPKEGPSILRIQQVVRGDSAAYFCASSPKAGGSYEQYFGPGTRLTVT.

This clonotype was observed at least ten times. V gene TRBV25-1 combines with J gene TRBJ2-2; unclear D gene. This CDR3 has 12 amino acids. CDR1 and CDR2 from the germline V gene are MGHDK and SYGVNS. With 5 bases removed from V and 6 bases from J, the gap between germline ends came to 7 bases. The DNA of the CDR3 is TGTGCCAGCAGTCCCAGTGCCGGGGAGCTGTTTTTT. Translated, it gives CASSPSAGELFF.

There are a few counts of this clonotype. This chain joins TRBV11-1 and TRBJ2-1, with 9 positions matching TRBD2. Germline trimming cut 4 bases from V and 9 bases from J; bases unmatched to any gene: 4. The length of the CDR3 is 13 residues. Germline lookup yields CDR1 SGHAT and CDR2 FQDESV (reference sequence). CDR3 region: CASSWAGGSEQFF. The CDR3, as DNA: TGTGCCAGCAGCTGGGCGGGGGGGAGTGAGCAGTTCTTC.

The sample holds a few counts of this clonotype. V and J are TRBV7-9 and TRBJ2-3; 10 bases are shared with TRBD2. CDR1 SEHNR and CDR2 FQNEAQ come from the germline V gene (reference sequence). CDR3 length: 17 amino acids. The ends lost 0 bases at V and 3 bases at J; junction bases unmatched: 6. CDR3 sequence: CASSLAPSGRATDTQYF. The CDR3 region has the DNA TGTGCCAGCAGCTTAGCGCCGAGCGGGAGGGCAACAGATACGCAGTATTTT.

The chain has TRBV2 and TRBJ2-7; D gene unclear. V lost 7 bases, J lost 5 bases, and 12 bases lay in between. Germline V gene sequence: CDR1 SNHLY, CDR2 FYNNEI. The CDR3 totals 12 residues. The CDR3 DNA follows: TGTGCCAGCACCGTCACAAAGCACGAGCAGTACTTC. Its translation: CASTVTKHEQYF.

This clonotype was picked up a small number of times. This rearrangement joins TRBV29-1 to TRBJ2-1; no clear D. The germline V gene has CDR1 SQVTM and CDR2 ANQGSEA. This CDR3 is built from 14 residues. Trimming took 3 bases from V and 1 from J, leaving 10 bases between them. CDR3 protein: CSVDGYGSYNEQFF. The CDR3 DNA is TGCAGCGTTGACGGGTACGGATCCTACAATGAGCAGTTCTTC.

This clonotype was seen more than once but under ten times. The chain joins TRBV24-1 to TRBJ2-5, with D perhaps matching TRBD1 (5 bases). Germline-derived CDR1 and CDR2 are KGHDR and SFDVKD. The V gene lost 5 bases and the J gene lost 4 bases, with 10 bases spanning the gap. The CDR3 loop spans 13 amino acids. CDR3 in amino acids: CATSVRGRETQYF. DNA of the CDR3: TGTGCCACCAGTGTAAGGGGCCGAGAGACCCAGTACTTC.

The chain carries TRBV27 and TRBJ1-1, with TRBD1 matching 9 bases. CDR1 and CDR2 from the germline V gene are MNHEY and SMNVEV (reference sequence). Trimming at V came to 4 bases and at J to 10 bases, leaving 4 bases not matched to a gene. This CDR3 has 12 residues. The chain's CDR3 is CASSSPGQGAFF. The DNA for the CDR3 is TGTGCCAGCAGTTCTCCGGGACAGGGAGCTTTCTTT.

This chain connects TRBV3-1 to TRBJ2-3; 16 bases are a match to TRBD2. The CDR3 runs 20 residues. V shed 2 bases and J 5 bases; nucleotides not matched to a gene: 13. Germline assignment: CDR1 LGHDT and CDR2 YNNKEL (reference sequence). For the CDR3, the DNA is TGTGCCAGCAGCCAACCGACCGGGACTAGCGGGAGGGCCCCCGGAGATACGCAGTATTTT. Its translation: CASSQPTGTSGRAPGDTQYF.

This clonotype was detected a few times. CDR3: CASSIDNYGYTF. CDR3 DNA sequence: TGTGCCAGCAGCATTGACAACTATGGCTACACCTTC. The chain links TRBV11-2 to TRBJ1-2; no firm D call. The CDR3 contains 12 residues. Germline CDR1 is SGHAT and CDR2 is FQNNGV. V was clipped by 5 bases and J by 2 bases, with 6 bases between them.